These T cell receptor beta chains were read from a single sample in a study of blood T cells in healthy people across ages. TCRdb re-analysed the 5' RACE reads in MiXCR, keeping a single row per CDR3 protein. Here the sample spans 890,000 or so distinct CDR3 sequences, about 59% being singletons. Sample: blood. The receptors were gathered from a man aged 25 to 40 in good health. CDR3s include the opening cysteine and the closing phenylalanine or tryptophan. D genes are given only for firm matches. Clone size is shown for a subset of rows, as once, few, many or a class of expanded clone.

clone_size: NA
v_call: TRBV6-4
d_call: TRBD1
j_call: TRBJ2-1
cdr3_aa: CASSDFPGQGTNEQFF
cdr3_nt: TGTGCCAGCAGTGACTTTCCGGGACAGGGTACAAATGAGCAGTTCTTC

clone_size: NA
v_call: TRBV4-3
d_call: NA
j_call: TRBJ1-5
cdr3_aa: CASSQDRGARGQPQHF
cdr3_nt: TGCGCCAGCAGCCAAGATCGGGGTGCCCGGGGTCAGCCCCAGCATTTT

clone_size: NA
v_call: TRBV4-3
d_call: TRBD1
j_call: TRBJ2-7
cdr3_aa: CASSQGFDRAGYEQYF
cdr3_nt: TGCGCCAGCAGCCAAGGATTTGACAGGGCGGGTTACGAGCAGTACTTC

clone_size: NA
v_call: TRBV4-1
d_call: TRBD2
j_call: TRBJ2-1
cdr3_aa: CASSQVGTSVSYEQFF
cdr3_nt: TGCGCCAGCAGCCAAGTCGGGACTAGCGTTTCCTATGAGCAGTTCTTC

clone_size: NA
v_call: TRBV7-2
d_call: TRBD2
j_call: TRBJ2-5
cdr3_aa: CATVAGVETQYF
cdr3_nt: TGTGCCACCGTGGCGGGGGTAGAGACCCAGTACTTC

clone_size: few
v_call: TRBV7-2
d_call: NA
j_call: TRBJ2-5
cdr3_aa: CASSLGGVATETQYF
cdr3_nt: TGTGCCAGCAGCTTAGGTGGGGTAGCGACGGAGACCCAGTACTTC

clone_size: NA
v_call: TRBV7-9
d_call: NA
j_call: TRBJ2-7
cdr3_aa: CASSLDRAGIYYEQYF
cdr3_nt: TGTGCCAGCAGCTTAGATCGGGCGGGAATTTACTACGAGCAGTACTTC

clone_size: NA
v_call: TRBV4-3
d_call: TRBD2
j_call: TRBJ2-7
cdr3_aa: CASSPGGLAPYEQYF
cdr3_nt: TGCGCCAGCAGCCCGGGGGGTCTAGCTCCGTACGAGCAGTACTTC

clone_size: NA
v_call: TRBV13
d_call: TRBD1
j_call: TRBJ2-1
cdr3_aa: CASSPGTGPANEQFF
cdr3_nt: TGTGCCAGCAGCCCCGGGACAGGGCCGGCCAATGAGCAGTTCTTC

clone_size: NA
v_call: TRBV4-2
d_call: NA
j_call: TRBJ1-4
cdr3_aa: CASSQEPGTNEKLFF
cdr3_nt: TGTGCCAGCAGCCAAGAACCGGGAACTAATGAAAAACTGTTTTTT

clone_size: few
v_call: TRBV7-2
d_call: TRBD1
j_call: TRBJ1-2
cdr3_aa: CASSSSRDRGPDGGYTF
cdr3_nt: TGTGCCAGCAGCTCGTCCCGGGACAGGGGCCCAGACGGTGGCTACACCTTC

clone_size: NA
v_call: TRBV10-3
d_call: NA
j_call: TRBJ2-7
cdr3_aa: CAISESGGASGQYF
cdr3_nt: TGTGCCATCAGTGAGTCTGGAGGAGCTTCGGGGCAGTACTTC

clone_size: NA
v_call: TRBV6-2/TRBV6-3
d_call: NA
j_call: TRBJ2-3
cdr3_aa: CASSTQGMSTDTQYF
cdr3_nt: TGTGCCAGCAGTACCCAGGGGATGAGCACAGATACGCAGTATTTT

clone_size: NA
v_call: TRBV29-1
d_call: NA
j_call: TRBJ1-1
cdr3_aa: CSVPDDSGGIAFF
cdr3_nt: TGCAGCGTCCCCGATGACAGCGGGGGGATAGCTTTCTTT

clone_size: NA
v_call: TRBV7-8
d_call: NA
j_call: TRBJ1-2
cdr3_aa: CASSPPERKCTF
cdr3_nt: TGTGCCAGCAGCCCGCCGGAGAGGAAATGCACCTTC

clone_size: NA
v_call: TRBV9
d_call: TRBD1
j_call: TRBJ1-6
cdr3_aa: CASSAGTVNSPLHF
cdr3_nt: TGTGCCAGCAGCGCGGGGACAGTGAATTCACCCCTCCACTTT

clone_size: NA
v_call: TRBV7-2
d_call: NA
j_call: TRBJ2-3
cdr3_aa: CASSLVGGDADTQYF
cdr3_nt: TGTGCCAGCAGCTTAGTGGGGGGCGACGCAGATACGCAGTATTTT

clone_size: NA
v_call: TRBV4-2
d_call: NA
j_call: TRBJ2-4
cdr3_aa: CASSQGVGGRDIQYF
cdr3_nt: TGTGCCAGCAGCCAAGGGGTCGGGGGGCGGGACATTCAGTACTTC

clone_size: NA
v_call: TRBV7-9
d_call: TRBD1
j_call: TRBJ2-7
cdr3_aa: CASSGTGGFYEQYF
cdr3_nt: TGTGCCAGCAGCGGGACAGGGGGCTTCTACGAGCAGTACTTC

clone_size: NA
v_call: TRBV10-3
d_call: NA
j_call: TRBJ2-5
cdr3_aa: CAISESSLESQETQYF
cdr3_nt: TGTGCCATCAGTGAGTCGAGCCTCGAATCCCAAGAGACCCAGTACTTC

clone_size: NA
v_call: TRBV28
d_call: TRBD2
j_call: TRBJ2-2
cdr3_aa: CASSYSGTRGLFF
cdr3_nt: TGTGCTAGCAGTTACTCCGGGACTAGGGGGCTGTTTTTT

clone_size: few
v_call: TRBV29-1
d_call: TRBD1
j_call: TRBJ2-4
cdr3_aa: CSVGQGAGWEQYF
cdr3_nt: TGCAGCGTTGGGCAGGGGGCAGGCTGGGAGCAGTACTTC

clone_size: NA
v_call: TRBV10-3
d_call: NA
j_call: TRBJ2-1
cdr3_aa: CAISDPGNEQFF
cdr3_nt: TGTGCCATCAGTGACCCTGGGAATGAGCAGTTCTTC

clone_size: NA
v_call: TRBV6-6
d_call: NA
j_call: TRBJ1-6
cdr3_aa: CASSYNRGGNSPLHF
cdr3_nt: TGTGCCAGCAGTTACAACCGGGGCGGTAATTCACCCCTCCACTTT